This T cell receptor beta chain was retrieved from a study of T cell responses to AZD1222 COVID-19 vaccine. Study-wide points: Nearly half of spike-specific TCRs reportedly target unmutated variant regions. The study identified only six AZD1222 recipients as seropositive at baseline. No day 14 peak samples; only post-peak repertoires were characterized. Mapped onto spike, vaccine-associated CD4 TCRs spanned it and were dominant at 160-218 and 743-854.

Clones were sequenced by immunoSEQ multiplex PCR, and TCRdb holds only the in-frame ones, with some missing. The repertoire holds about 120,000 clones, with about 91% as singletons. This clone occurred a few times. Antigen specificity is unknown. V was cut by 1 base and J by 4 bases, with 13 bases left in between. This CDR3 spans 15 amino acids. Per the germline V gene, CDR1 is SSHAT and CDR2 is FNYEAQ (reference sequence). V gene TRBV7-7 combines with J gene TRBJ2-5, with D tentatively TRBD2 (6 bases). The material sequenced was peripheral blood, taken 28 days after the second AZD1222 dose. The receptor was isolated from an adult who received the AZD1222 COVID-19 vaccine. The CDR3 DNA reads as TGTGCCAGCAGCTTAGGTTATGTGGGGGGAGAGACCCAGTACTTC. Its protein product is CASSLGYVGGETQYF.